What follows are 18 T cell receptor beta chains derived from one specimen sequenced in a study of shared clonotypes between healthy human individuals. Assay used: immunoSEQ multiplex PCR; TCRdb lists only in-frame clones, some missing. In the table there are over 1.5 million clones, 98% of which are singletons. The sequenced sample consisted of naive CD4+ T cells sorted from blood. Indicated subset: CD45RA+ positively selected. The receptors were gathered from a man aged 25 to 40 in good health.

The chain recombines TRBV18 with TRBJ2-7; 8 nucleotides match TRBD2. Germline lookup yields CDR1 KGHSH and CDR2 LQKENI. With V trimmed by 5 bases and J by 5 bases, 8 bases remained unmatched. The CDR3 extends over 14 amino acids. The CDR3 DNA reads as TGTGCCAGCTCAAAAGCGGGAGTTTTTCACGAGCAGTACTTC. Translation: CASSKAGVFHEQYF. The variable domain in full, completed from reference TRBV18 and TRBJ2-7, reads NAGVMQNPRHLVRRRGQEARLRCSPMKGHSHVYWYRQLPEEGLKFMVYLQKENIIDESGMPKERFSAEFPKEGPSILRIQQVVRGDSAAYFCASSKAGVFHEQYFGPGTRLTVT.

This chain links TRBV5-1 with TRBJ2-7; 10 bases are a match to TRBD1. The germline CDR1 and CDR2 sequences are SGHRS and YFSETQ. The CDR3 covers 16 residues. The ends lost 0 bases at V and 3 bases at J; junction bases unmatched: 6. DNA for the CDR3: TGCGCCAGCAGCTTGGACCAGACAGGGGGCTACTACGAGCAGTACTTC. This gives the protein CASSLDQTGGYYEQYF.

The J gene is TRBJ2-1, the V gene TRBV27; perhaps TRBD1 as D (6 bases). Germline V gene lookup returns CDR1 MNHEY and CDR2 SMNVEV (reference sequence). V was trimmed by 0 bases and J by 9 bases, leaving 12 bases between them. The CDR3 sequence is 14 residues long. The CDR3 region has the DNA TGTGCCAGCAGTTTATCCAGAGGGGGTGGTGAGCAGTTCTTC. Residues: CASSLSRGGGEQFF.

J is TRBJ2-1 and V is TRBV5-4; 9 nucleotides line up with TRBD1. Germline assignment: CDR1 SGHNT and CDR2 YYREEE (reference sequence). V gave up 3 bases and J gave up 0 bases; unmatched junction bases: 4. CDR3 length equals 16 residues. The CDR3 reads CASSSDRGGSYNEQFF. CDR3 coding DNA: TGTGCCAGCAGCTCTGACAGGGGGGGCTCCTACAATGAGCAGTTCTTC.

The chain has TRBV7-9 and TRBJ2-5, with 9 bases that match TRBD1. Germline V gives CDR1 SEHNR, CDR2 FQNEAQ (reference sequence). V lost 2 bases, J lost 5 bases, and 12 bases stayed unmatched. The CDR3 is made up of 17 amino acids. For the CDR3, the DNA is TGTGCCAGCAGCTTAAAAGCCGTGTATGGACAGGGGGAGACCCAGTACTTC. Protein: CASSLKAVYGQGETQYF.

This chain links TRBV27 with TRBJ2-7; no clear D gene. CDR3 length: 15 residues. Germline V gene lookup returns CDR1 MNHEY and CDR2 SMNVEV (reference sequence). Trimming left V 3 bases short and J 2 bases short, with 14 bases between. CDR3 sequence (DNA): TGTGCCAGCAGTTTCCGGGTGCGTCTACCCTACGAGCAGTACTTC. Protein: CASSFRVRLPYEQYF.

This chain connects TRBV30 to TRBJ1-3; D is unclear. Germline CDR1 GTSNPN, CDR2 SVGIG (reference sequence). V was pared by 5 bases and J by 5 bases, with 4 bases between. This CDR3 has 10 amino acids. The CDR3 nucleotides read TGTGCCTGGGGGAGAAACACCATATATTTT. Its protein is CAWGRNTIYF. The full variable domain, with the rest looked up from reference TRBV30 and TRBJ1-3, is SQTIHQWPATLVQPVGSPLSLECTVEGTSNPNLYWYRQAAGRGLQLLFYSVGIGQISSEVPQNLSASRPQDRQFILSSKKLLLSDSGFYLCAWGRNTIYFGEGSWLTVV.

The chain uses TRBV9 and TRBJ2-5; D call uncertain. Germline CDR1 is SGDLS and CDR2 is YYNGEE. The V and J ends lost 2 bases and 1 base respectively, with 6 bases between them. CDR3 length: 13 residues. The CDR3 region is CASSVYTQETQYF. The CDR3 DNA sequence: TGTGCCAGCAGCGTTTACACCCAAGAGACCCAGTACTTC. Full variable domain (rest looked up from reference TRBV9 and TRBJ2-5): DSGVTQTPKHLITATGQRVTLRCSPRSGDLSVYWYQQSLDQGLQFLIQYYNGEERAKGNILERFSAQQFPDLHSELNLSSLELGDSALYFCASSVYTQETQYFGPGTRLLVL.

The chain is built from TRBV11-2 and TRBJ2-7; 7 bases align to TRBD2. The CDR3 loop spans 17 amino acids. J lost 3 bases, V lost 5 bases, and 16 bases had no gene match. The germline gives CDR1 SGHAT, CDR2 FQNNGV. The CDR3 DNA follows: TGTGCCAGCAGCCGCCGAGAAGGCGGGAGATGGGACTACGAGCAGTACTTC. It codes for CASSRREGGRWDYEQYF.

The chain links TRBV13 to TRBJ2-3, with 9 bases fitting TRBD2. The CDR3 length is 18 residues. CDR1 PRHDT and CDR2 FYEKMQ come from the germline V gene (reference sequence). V lost 2 bases, J lost 4 bases, and 13 bases stayed unmatched. The CDR3 is CASSLMGGVAGVPDTQYF. The CDR3 DNA sequence: TGTGCCAGCAGCTTAATGGGAGGGGTAGCGGGAGTGCCAGATACGCAGTATTTT.

The V call is TRBV11-3, the J call TRBJ2-5; 14 positions agree with TRBD2. The ends lost 1 base at V and 2 bases at J; junction bases unmatched: 3. Looked up from germline, CDR1 is SGHNT and CDR2 is YENEEA. The CDR3 covers 17 residues. The CDR3 here is CASSLGLAGGTQETQYF. The CDR3 coding sequence is TGTGCCAGCAGCTTAGGACTAGCGGGAGGGACACAAGAGACCCAGTACTTC.

This chain links TRBV18 with TRBJ2-3; D not resolved. Between the trimmed V and J ends, which lost 7 bases and 6 bases, there was a span of 17 bases. Germline V gene lookup returns CDR1 KGHSH and CDR2 LQKENI. The CDR3 consists of 14 residues. CDR3 nucleotide sequence: TGTGCCAGCTTTCGAAAAGTGACGTCGGATACGCAGTATTTT. Its protein product is CASFRKVTSDTQYF.

The V gene is TRBV14, the J gene TRBJ2-7, with D possibly TRBD2 on 5 matching bases. V shed 3 bases and J shed 2 bases, with 11 bases lying between them. This CDR3 contains 14 residues. Germline CDR1 and CDR2: SGHDN and FVKESK. The CDR3 reads CASSQRSGTYEQYF. Here the CDR3 DNA reads TGTGCCAGCAGCCAGAGAAGCGGCACCTACGAGCAGTACTTC. The full variable domain, with the rest looked up from reference TRBV14 and TRBJ2-7, is EAGVTQFPSHSVIEKGQTVTLRCDPISGHDNLYWYRRVMGKEIKFLLHFVKESKQDESGMPNNRFLAERTGGTYSTLKVQPAELEDSGVYFCASSQRSGTYEQYFGPGTRLTVT.

A word on this clone: The same CDR3 arises from other DNA sequences in this sample as well. The J gene is TRBJ1-3, the V gene TRBV18; TRBD1 matches at 11 bases. Trimming removed 2 bases from V and 0 bases from J; junction bases left unmatched: 3. From germline, CDR1 is KGHSH and CDR2 LQKENI. This CDR3 region has 17 residues. This chain's CDR3 is CASSPLGTGGSGNTIYF. Here the CDR3 DNA reads TGTGCCAGCTCACCATTAGGGACAGGGGGCTCTGGAAACACCATATATTTT.

The chain links TRBV6-6 to TRBJ2-3, with D tentatively TRBD2 (7 bases). CDR1 MNHNY and CDR2 SVGAGI come from the germline V gene (reference sequence). V dropped 2 bases and J dropped 1 base, with 10 bases sitting between them. The CDR3 is made up of 15 amino acids. The CDR3 nucleotides are TGTGCCAGCAGTTACCCCGGGGGGCGCACAGATACGCAGTATTTT. Translated: CASSYPGGRTDTQYF.

The V gene is TRBV5-1, the J gene TRBJ2-1, with 9 bases identical to TRBD2. V trimming: 0 bases; J trimming: 11 bases; junction bases outside the gene matches: 6. Germline CDR1 reads SGHRS; CDR2 reads YFSETQ. The CDR3 runs 14 residues. The CDR3 DNA reads TGCGCCAGCAGCTTGGAGGTTAGCGGGAGTCAGCAGTTCTTC. Protein product: CASSLEVSGSQQFF. Variable domain in full (rest from reference TRBV5-1 and TRBJ2-1): KAGVTQTPRYLIKTRGQQVTLSCSPISGHRSVSWYQQTPGQGLQFLFEYFSETQRNKGNFPGRFSGRQFSNSRSEMNVSTLELGDSALYLCASSLEVSGSQQFFGPGTRLTVL.

The chain carries TRBV28 and TRBJ2-1; TRBD2 matches at 10 bases. Trimming cost V 6 bases and J 7 bases; bases outside gene matches: 6. The CDR3 is made up of 14 amino acids. The V gene's germline CDR1 is MDHEN and CDR2 SYDVKM. The CDR3 here is CASRKREGPNEQFF. The CDR3, as DNA: TGTGCCAGCAGGAAGCGGGAGGGCCCAAATGAGCAGTTCTTC.

This clone was seen a handful of times. J is TRBJ2-1 and V is TRBV11-3, with D possibly being TRBD1 (8 bases). CDR1 SGHNT and CDR2 YENEEA come from the germline V gene. Between the trimmed V and J ends, which lost 5 bases and 3 bases, there was a span of 17 bases. The CDR3 length is 16 residues. The CDR3: CASSGRDRLGYNEQFF. The CDR3 nucleotides read TGTGCCAGCAGCGGGAGGGACAGGTTGGGCTACAATGAGCAGTTCTTC.